Sequencing of this TCR beta chain was carried out in a study of cytotoxic CD8 clonotypes in ibrutinib-treated CLL. Study outcomes and limitations: Clonality was higher at baseline than in age-matched healthy donors and tracked circulating CD8+ T-cell counts. The study found clonality rose at ibrutinib response, then fell toward baseline at progression.

V gave up 3 bases and J gave up 4 bases; unmatched junction bases: 12. Germline CDR1 LGHNT, CDR2 FRNRAP. The CDR3 has 17 amino acids. Genomic DNA in an amount of around 1.8 micrograms was extracted from cryopreserved PBMCs and used for the preparation of TCR beta libraries. Profiling relied on immunoSEQ multiplex PCR, and the TCRdb table lists in-frame clones only, not all of them. The sample contains a few hundred thousand clones, around 66% of which appear only once. This clone was counted a single time. Its antigen is unidentified. This chain uses TRBV12-5 with TRBJ1-5; 7 bases match TRBD1. This clonotype was sampled from a human donor with chronic lymphocytic leukemia. The sequenced sample was PBMCs, obtained after 36 months of ibrutinib treatment. CDR3 bases: TGTGCTAGTGGTTTTGGCGCCCGGGACAGCGGAAATCAGCCCCAGCATTTT. Translating it yields CASGFGARDSGNQPQHF.